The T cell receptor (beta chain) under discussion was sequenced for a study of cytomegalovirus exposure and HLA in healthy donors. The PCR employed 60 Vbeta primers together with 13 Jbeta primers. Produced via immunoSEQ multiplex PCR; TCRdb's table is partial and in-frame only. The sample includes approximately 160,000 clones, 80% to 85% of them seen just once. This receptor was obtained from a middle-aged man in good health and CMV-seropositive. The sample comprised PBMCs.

The CDR3 DNA reads TGTGCCAGCAGCGCCGGGACAGGGAATTTGGGCGAGCAGTACTTC. Encoded protein: CASSAGTGNLGEQYF. The chain is built from TRBV9 and TRBJ2-7, with 9 bases that match TRBD1. Germline V gene lookup returns CDR1 SGDLS and CDR2 YYNGEE. This CDR3 contains 15 residues. The V segment lost 3 bases and the J segment 6 bases; nucleotides outside the gene matches: 10.